Below are 17 T cell receptor beta chains sequenced from a single sample in a study of beta chain features in type 1 diabetes. Study findings and constraints: The study found moderately but significantly shorter TCRB CDR3s in all four CD4+ subsets of Type 1 diabetes patients.

The study reverse transcribed the entire isolated RNA, so it sequenced expressed TCRB transcripts. The repertoire was sequenced with immunoSEQ multiplex PCR; TCRdb's copy has only in-frame clones and lacks some. This table has some 120,000 clones, approximately 15% appearing once. No antigens are known for them. The sample taken for sequencing was central memory CD4+ T cells from blood. The receptors stem from a man between 18 and 29 years old with type 1 diabetes.

The rearrangement joins TRBV11-2 to TRBJ2-1; 9 bases agree with TRBD1. There are 15 residues in the CDR3. The ends lost 5 bases at V and 7 bases at J; junction bases unmatched: 9. Germline CDR1 and CDR2: SGHAT and FQNNGV. The CDR3 DNA is TGTGCCAGCAGCCCCACAGGGGGCGGGTTGAATGAGCAGTTCTTC. As protein: CASSPTGGGLNEQFF.

This clone was found a few times. CDR3 DNA sequence: TGTGCCTGGAGGGCCCTTGGGGATTCACCCCTCCACTTT. This sequence encodes CAWRALGDSPLHF. This chain connects TRBV30 to TRBJ1-6; D is unclear. CDR1 and CDR2 (germline): GTSNPN, SVGIG (reference sequence). The CDR3 has 13 residues. V dropped 3 bases and J dropped 8 bases, with 11 bases sitting between them.

This clone was detected a few times. The chain combines TRBV10-3 with TRBJ2-1; 12 nucleotides match TRBD1. The CDR3 consists of 13 residues. Germline lookup yields CDR1 ENHRY and CDR2 SYGVKD. The trim removed 10 bases at V and 9 bases at J, leaving 7 bases unmatched. CDR3 sequence: CATVGQGASEQFF. The CDR3 DNA is TGTGCCACCGTGGGACAGGGGGCGTCTGAGCAGTTCTTC.

V gene TRBV20-1 combines with J gene TRBJ2-3; D call uncertain. Germline CDR1 and CDR2: DFQATT and SNEGSKA (reference sequence). This CDR3 has 11 amino acids. The CDR3 sequence: CSFTSTDTQYF. CDR3 nucleotide sequence: TGCAGCTTCACTAGCACAGATACGCAGTATTTT.

The chain couples TRBV18 to TRBJ2-1; D gene unclear. Germline V CDR1 and CDR2: KGHSH, LQKENI. This CDR3 comprises 14 residues. V gave up 5 bases and J gave up 5 bases, with 13 bases separating them. The CDR3 sequence: CASSTVVLNNEQFF. CDR3 bases: TGTGCCAGCTCAACAGTAGTCCTTAACAATGAGCAGTTCTTC.

This clone was observed a few times. The chain combines TRBV5-1 with TRBJ1-5; D uncertain. The V gene's germline CDR1 is SGHRS and CDR2 YFSETQ. The CDR3 is made up of 14 amino acids. The V gene lost 0 bases and the J gene lost 3 bases, with 7 bases spanning the gap. For the CDR3, the DNA is TGCGCCAGCAGCTTGGGGGAGAACAATCAGCCCCAGCATTTT. Translated, it gives CASSLGENNQPQHF.

The genes are TRBV10-3 and TRBJ2-1; tentatively, D is TRBD1 or TRBD2 (5 bases each). CDR3 length: 13 residues. Germline V CDR1 and CDR2: ENHRY, SYGVKD. V shed 6 bases and J shed 10 bases, with 16 bases lying between them. This CDR3 is CAIRDTGSGEQFF. CDR3 sequence (DNA): TGTGCCATCAGGGACACTGGCTCGGGGGAGCAGTTCTTC.

This clone was detected only a few times. The chain couples TRBV18 to TRBJ2-7; 7 bases line up with TRBD1. The CDR3 has 14 amino acids. The V and J ends lost 4 bases and 0 bases, in that order; junction bases with no gene match: 3. Germline CDR1 reads KGHSH; CDR2 reads LQKENI. The DNA of the CDR3 is TGTGCCAGCTCACAACAGGGGAGCTCCTACGAGCAGTACTTC. It is translated as CASSQQGSSYEQYF.

This chain uses TRBV14 with TRBJ2-7, with TRBD1 identical over 11 bases. CDR3 size: 15 residues. Germline trimming cut 4 bases from V and 2 bases from J; bases unmatched to any gene: 4. In germline, CDR1 is SGHDN, CDR2 FVKESK. CDR3 nucleotide sequence: TGTGCCAGCAGCCTAACGGGACAGGGGGCCTACGAGCAGTACTTC. It yields the protein CASSLTGQGAYEQYF.

This clone has more than one count but fewer than ten. The rearrangement joins TRBV30 to TRBJ2-7; TRBD2 might be the D (7 bases). Germline CDR1 reads GTSNPN; CDR2 reads SVGIG (reference sequence). There are 13 residues in the CDR3. Between the trimmed V and J ends, which lost 2 bases and 2 bases, there was a span of 10 bases. The chain's CDR3 is CAWSRGATYEQYF. The CDR3 region has the DNA TGTGCCTGGAGTCGGGGGGCAACCTACGAGCAGTACTTC.

This clone was detected ten times or more. The V gene is TRBV6-5, the J gene TRBJ1-2, with D unresolved. There are 12 residues in the CDR3. CDR1 is MNHEY, CDR2 SVGAGI, per germline. Trimming cost V 4 bases and J 7 bases, with 10 bases left between them. Here the CDR3 reads CASSSATRGYTF. The DNA of the CDR3 is TGTGCCAGCAGTTCCGCGACACGTGGCTACACCTTC.

This clone was observed many times. The chain couples TRBV5-1 to TRBJ2-3; D unresolved. The V end lost 1 base, the J end lost 4 bases, and 4 bases lay between the germline ends. The CDR3 is 12 residues long. Germline CDR1 reads SGHRS; CDR2 reads YFSETQ. In DNA, the CDR3 is TGCGCCAGCAGCTTGTTAGCAGATACGCAGTATTTT. Its protein is CASSLLADTQYF.

CDR3 in DNA: TGTGCCAGCAGCTTAGTCTCTAAGTCCTACGAGCAGTACTTC. Translation: CASSLVSKSYEQYF. The chain links TRBV7-9 to TRBJ2-7, with D unclear. Germline CDR1 reads SEHNR; CDR2 reads FQNEAQ (reference sequence). CDR3 length: 14 amino acids. V was pared by 1 base and J by 1 base, with 8 bases between.

This clone came up a few times. The genes are TRBV30 and TRBJ1-5; possible D gene TRBD1, 6 bases. This CDR3 contains 16 residues. Trimming pared 2 bases from V and 0 bases from J, leaving 14 bases between. Germline loops: CDR1 GTSNPN, CDR2 SVGIG (reference sequence). CDR3 nucleotides: TGTGCCTGGAGTATCGGGGGGGCCCTTAGCAATCAGCCCCAGCATTTT. The encoded protein is CAWSIGGALSNQPQHF.

The V call is TRBV10-1, the J call TRBJ2-1; TRBD2 matches at 8 bases. Trimming at V came to 8 bases and at J to 7 bases, leaving 7 bases not matched to a gene. The germline gives CDR1 WNHNN, CDR2 SYGVQD (reference sequence). The CDR3 is 13 amino acids. DNA of the CDR3: TGCGCCAGCTCCGGGACTAGTCTGAATGAGCAGTTCTTC. It codes for CASSGTSLNEQFF.

This clone turned up a few times. The chain carries TRBV4-3 and TRBJ2-2, with a weak D call TRBD2 (6 bases). Between the trimmed V and J ends, which lost 0 bases and 6 bases, there was a span of 17 bases. The length of the CDR3 is 17 residues. Germline loops: CDR1 LGHNA, CDR2 YSLEER. The CDR3 here is CASSQEWRWRVPGELFF. The CDR3 DNA is TGCGCCAGCAGCCAAGAATGGAGGTGGAGGGTCCCCGGGGAGCTGTTTTTT.

V usage is TRBV6-5 and J usage is TRBJ2-7; 10 positions agree with TRBD2. Germline trimming cut 6 bases from V and 2 bases from J; bases unmatched to any gene: 4. Germline V gene lookup returns CDR1 MNHEY and CDR2 SVGAGI. The CDR3 spans 14 residues. CDR3 nucleotides: TGTGCCAGCAGCAGGACTAGCGGCCCCTACGAGCAGTACTTC. Protein sequence: CASSRTSGPYEQYF.